This T cell receptor beta chain originates from a study of T-cell reconstitution after alpha-beta-depleted transplantation in children. Study findings and constraints: Several patients had high TCRbeta diversity at day 60; it came from surviving recipient T cells and thymic progenitors. By about two months after transplant, alpha-beta T cells reportedly arose from several hundred graft clones that had expanded. T-cell counts and diversity at one year following transplant were attributed mainly to newly produced T cells.

This clonotype was seen at least ten times. Antigen specificity is unknown. Library preparation (for TCRbeta) was performed with unique molecular identifiers. Each CDR3 protein is one row after TCRdb ran MiXCR on the PCR reads. The repertoire consists of under 250,000 distinct CDR3 sequences, with 20% to 30% occurring once and the leading ten covering about 4.8%. The receptor's source is a female patient between 2 and 15 years old who had a stem cell transplant for congenital amegakaryocytic thrombocytopenia, so the T cells may come from the graft donor. The source material was PBMCs, mostly from graft donor cells, sampled 360 days after TCRalphabeta/CD19-depleted stem cell transplant.

The CDR3: CASSSGRGLAYEQFF. Written as DNA, the CDR3 is TGTGCCAGCAGCTCGGGACGGGGACTAGCATACGAGCAGTTCTTC. The chain has TRBV7-9 and TRBJ2-1, with 9 bases lining up with TRBD2. V trimming: 4 bases; J trimming: 10 bases; junction bases outside the gene matches: 11. Germline values: CDR1 SEHNR, CDR2 FQNEAQ (reference sequence). This CDR3 contains 15 residues.